Detailed here is one TCR beta chain. Its specificity is unknown. This specimen belongs to a study of blood T cells in healthy people across ages. Notes on the study in general: TCR beta diversity per million T cells fell roughly linearly with age.

The use of a sample-barcoded 5' primer and a J-beta primer mix characterized a second PCR of roughly 6 to 11 cycles. TCRdb ran MiXCR on the 5' RACE reads and lists one entry per CDR3 protein. The sample has approximately 800,000 distinct CDR3 sequences; 35% to 50% are singletons. Germline loops: CDR1 SGHNT, CDR2 YENEEA. The V end lost 1 base, the J end lost 8 bases, and 12 bases lay between the germline ends. This CDR3 is built from 14 residues. This clonotype was obtained from an elderly man in good health. What was sequenced was blood. The gene calls are TRBV11-3 and TRBJ2-1; D not resolved. In DNA form, the CDR3 reads TGTGCCAGCAGCTTAGGGCAGAGTTCACATGAGCAGTTCTTC. Translated: CASSLGQSSHEQFF. Combining the CDR3 with reference TRBV11-3 and TRBJ2-1 gives the whole variable domain EAGVVQSPRYKIIEKKQPVAFWCNPISGHNTLYWYLQNLGQGPELLIRYENEEAVDDSQLPKDRFSAERLKGVDSTLKIQPAELGDSAVYLCASSLGQSSHEQFFGPGTRLTVL.